Listed below are T cell receptor beta chains from one sample, sequenced in a study of blood T cell repertoires in COVID-19. The repertoire was sequenced with immunoSEQ multiplex PCR; TCRdb's copy has only in-frame clones and lacks some. This sample has 90,000 to 120,000 clones, with 88% found just once. Sequenced input: peripheral blood. These receptors came from a man between 45 and 60 years old with active or convalescent COVID-19. The conserved cysteine and the conserved F or W are not part of the CDR3 here. The order of the fields is V gene, D gene, CDR3 protein. The D gene is left open where the match is weak.

>TRBV4-1|TRBD1
ASSQRHLGQGIHEQY
>TRBV30|TRBD2
AWSPGETSLHEQF
>TRBV19|.
ASSIMAGGRGSGNTIY
>TRBV30|TRBD1
AWSGQGNTGELF
>TRBV5-4|.
ASSRSVDNEQF
>TRBV3-1/TRBV3-2|TRBD2
ASSQVGGVADTQY
>TRBV5-6|TRBD2
ASSLTLAGNHEQY
>TRBV28|TRBD2
ASSLGGRGYEQY
>TRBV30|.
AWSVTGQRGEGYT
>TRBV10-3|TRBD2
AIRGSGRAYNEQF
>TRBV3-1/TRBV3-2|TRBD2
ASSHRTSGSDTQY
>TRBV19|.
ASSPSGSYNSPLH
>TRBV5-6|.
ASSLGGTTEAF
>TRBV4-2|.
ASSQNAGATDTQY
>TRBV3-1/TRBV3-2|.
ASSQGSIEETQY
>TRBV7-2|.
ASSQIGVTYEQY
>TRBV28|.
ASSIYPQNYGYT
>TRBV28|.
ASADTSYGYT
>TRBV3-1/TRBV3-2|.
ASSQGPGVSTEAF
>TRBV5-1|.
ASSLSGGTDTQY